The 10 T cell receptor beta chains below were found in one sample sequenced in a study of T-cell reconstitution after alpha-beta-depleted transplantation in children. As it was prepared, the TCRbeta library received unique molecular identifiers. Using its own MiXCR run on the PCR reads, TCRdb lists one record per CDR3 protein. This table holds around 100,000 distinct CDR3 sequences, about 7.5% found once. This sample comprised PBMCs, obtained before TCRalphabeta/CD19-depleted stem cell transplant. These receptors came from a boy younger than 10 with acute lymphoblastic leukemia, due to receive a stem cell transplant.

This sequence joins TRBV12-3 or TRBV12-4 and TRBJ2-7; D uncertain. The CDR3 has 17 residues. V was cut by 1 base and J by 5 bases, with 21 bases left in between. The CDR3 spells CASSLDGYRVGNDEQYF. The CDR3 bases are TGTGCCAGCAGTTTAGACGGATATCGGGTTGGTAACGACGAGCAGTACTTC.

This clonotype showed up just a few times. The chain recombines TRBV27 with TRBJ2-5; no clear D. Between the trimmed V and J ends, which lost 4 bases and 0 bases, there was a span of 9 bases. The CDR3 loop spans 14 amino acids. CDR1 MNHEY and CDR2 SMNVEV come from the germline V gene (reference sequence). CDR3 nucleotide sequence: TGTGCCAGCAGTTCAAGACGGTACCAAGAGACCCAGTACTTC. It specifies CASSSRRYQETQYF.

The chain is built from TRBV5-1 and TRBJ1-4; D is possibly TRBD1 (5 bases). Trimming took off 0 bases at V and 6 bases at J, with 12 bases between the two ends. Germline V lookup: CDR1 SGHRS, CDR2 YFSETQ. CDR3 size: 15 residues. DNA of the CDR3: TGCGCCAGCAGCTTGGTATCCAGGGAGCATGAAAAACTGTTTTTT. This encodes CASSLVSREHEKLFF. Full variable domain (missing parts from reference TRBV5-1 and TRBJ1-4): KAGVTQTPRYLIKTRGQQVTLSCSPISGHRSVSWYQQTPGQGLQFLFEYFSETQRNKGNFPGRFSGRQFSNSRSEMNVSTLELGDSALYLCASSLVSREHEKLFFGSGTQLSVL.

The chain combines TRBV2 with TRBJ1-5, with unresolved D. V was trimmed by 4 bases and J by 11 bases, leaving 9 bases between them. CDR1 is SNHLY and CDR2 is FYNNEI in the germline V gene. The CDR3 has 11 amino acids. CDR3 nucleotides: TGTGCCAGCAGTGTAAGTTGGGCCCAGCATTTT. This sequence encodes CASSVSWAQHF.

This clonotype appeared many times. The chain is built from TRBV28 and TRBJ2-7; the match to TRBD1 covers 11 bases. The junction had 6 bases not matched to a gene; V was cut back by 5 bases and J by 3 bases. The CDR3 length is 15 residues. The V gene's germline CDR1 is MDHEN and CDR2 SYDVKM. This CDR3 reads CASSRGQGAIYEQYF. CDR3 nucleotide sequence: TGTGCCAGCAGTCGAGGACAGGGGGCGATCTACGAGCAGTACTTC.

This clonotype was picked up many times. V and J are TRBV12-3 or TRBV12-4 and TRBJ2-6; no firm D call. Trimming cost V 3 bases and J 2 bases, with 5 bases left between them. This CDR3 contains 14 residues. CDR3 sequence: CASSFIAGANVLTF. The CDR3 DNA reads TGTGCCAGCAGTTTTATCGCTGGGGCCAACGTCCTGACTTTC.

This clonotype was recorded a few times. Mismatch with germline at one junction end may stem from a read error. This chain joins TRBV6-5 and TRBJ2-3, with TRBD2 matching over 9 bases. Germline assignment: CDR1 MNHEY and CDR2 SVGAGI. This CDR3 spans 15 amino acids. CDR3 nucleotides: TGTGCCAGCAGTTACTGGCGGGGGGGCCTGGATACGCGGTATTTT. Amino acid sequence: CASSYWRGGLDTRYF.

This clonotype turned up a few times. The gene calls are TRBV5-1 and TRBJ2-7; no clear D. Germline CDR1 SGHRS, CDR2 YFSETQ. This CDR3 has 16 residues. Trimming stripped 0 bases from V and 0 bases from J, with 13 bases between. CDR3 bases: TGCGCCAGCAGCTTGGTAGTTCCGAGTAGCTCCTACGAGCAGTACTTC. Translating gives CASSLVVPSSSYEQYF.

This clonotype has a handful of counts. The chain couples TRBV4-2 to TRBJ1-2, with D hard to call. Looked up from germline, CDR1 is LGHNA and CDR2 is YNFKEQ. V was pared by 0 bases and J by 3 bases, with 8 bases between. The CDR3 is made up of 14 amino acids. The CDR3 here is CASSQDLGHYGYTF. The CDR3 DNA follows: TGTGCCAGCAGCCAAGATCTGGGCCACTATGGCTACACCTTC.

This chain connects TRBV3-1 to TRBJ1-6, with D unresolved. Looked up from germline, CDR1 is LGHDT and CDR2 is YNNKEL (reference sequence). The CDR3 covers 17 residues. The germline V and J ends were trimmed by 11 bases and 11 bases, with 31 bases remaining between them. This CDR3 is CASCQDFARLPGTPLHF. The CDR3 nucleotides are TGTGCCTCCTGCCAAGATTTCGCGCGACTACCGGGGACACCCCTCCACTTT. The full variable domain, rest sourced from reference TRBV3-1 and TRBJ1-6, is DTAVSQTPKYLVTQMGNDKSIKCEQNLGHDTMYWYKQDSKKFLKIMFSYNNKELIINETVPNRFSPKSPDKAHLNLHINSLELGDSAVYFCASCQDFARLPGTPLHFGNGTRLTVT.